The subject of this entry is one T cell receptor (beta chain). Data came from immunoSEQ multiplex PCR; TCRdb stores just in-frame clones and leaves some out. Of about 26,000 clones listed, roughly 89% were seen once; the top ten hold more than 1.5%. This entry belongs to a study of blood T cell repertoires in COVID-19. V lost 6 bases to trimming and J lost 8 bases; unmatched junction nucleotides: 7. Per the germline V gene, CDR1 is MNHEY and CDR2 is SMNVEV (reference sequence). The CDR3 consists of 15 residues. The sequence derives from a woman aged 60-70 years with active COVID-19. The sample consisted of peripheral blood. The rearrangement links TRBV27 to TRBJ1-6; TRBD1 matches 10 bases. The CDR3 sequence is CASRGWDRGHSPLHF. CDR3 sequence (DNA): TGTGCCAGCAGGGGCTGGGACAGGGGCCATTCACCCCTCCACTTT.